The rows below give T cell receptor beta chains drawn from one sample of a study of monozygotic twins with cystic fibrosis. Clones were read by immunoSEQ multiplex PCR, and TCRdb kept only the in-frame ones, dropping some. In the table there are 20,000 or so clones, approximately 87% of which are singletons. Sequencing used blood. The receptors were sampled from a woman in her thirties with cystic fibrosis. The conserved cysteine and the conserved F or W are not part of the CDR3 here. D genes are given only for firm matches. Size is stated for part of the rows, as once, few or many counts, or as a class when the clone is expanded.

v_call	clone_size	j_call	d_call	cdr3_aa
TRBV11-2	.	TRBJ2-3	.	ASSFGGPGTDTQY
TRBV7-2	.	TRBJ1-2	TRBD1	ASSSRQGTLYT
TRBV5-6	.	TRBJ2-3	.	ASSLVALIPDTQY
TRBV6-1	.	TRBJ2-7	TRBD1	ASTTGGSYEQY
TRBV4-1	.	TRBJ2-7	TRBD2	ASSHRTSGSYEQY
TRBV10-3	.	TRBJ2-7	.	AISEPISYEQY
TRBV6-5	.	TRBJ2-3	TRBD1	ASRLSGTATDTQY
TRBV28	.	TRBJ1-6	.	ASTSAAVRSPLH
TRBV7-9	few	TRBJ2-3	.	ASSSTEGDTQY
TRBV7-9	.	TRBJ1-2	.	ASGVTNYGYT
TRBV5-1	.	TRBJ2-1	.	ASSLGGNSYNEQF
TRBV29-1	once	TRBJ2-7	.	SVVGRALGEQY
TRBV10-3	.	TRBJ1-1	TRBD1	AIMDRLNTEAF
TRBV6-4	.	TRBJ1-5	.	ASSEEEDQPQH
TRBV9	.	TRBJ2-7	.	ASSVEGDPYEQY
TRBV5-1	once	TRBJ1-1	.	ASSWASSTDNTEAF
TRBV4-3	.	TRBJ2-1	.	ASSQDPKASEQF
TRBV19	.	TRBJ2-4	TRBD1	ASRTRPGGVGIQY
TRBV18	.	TRBJ1-1	.	ASSPGNTEAF
TRBV30	.	TRBJ2-7	TRBD1	AWSVPGQGPYEQY
TRBV5-6	.	TRBJ1-5	.	ASSLAGFMQPQH
TRBV19	once	TRBJ1-2	.	ASRSGSVLGYT
TRBV19	.	TRBJ2-3	TRBD2	ASSLRSSGPLADTQY
TRBV18	few	TRBJ2-2	.	ASSPGTNTGELF
TRBV2	.	TRBJ1-1	TRBD1	AIDRGLNTEAF
TRBV5-1	.	TRBJ2-3	.	ASSFLGVETDTQY
TRBV6-1	.	TRBJ1-2	TRBD1	ASRGTGSNYGYT